The clone carrying this TCR beta chain was picked up one time. These data originate in a study of control samples from healthy donors and cancer patients. Sequencing was performed with immunoSEQ multiplex PCR; in TCRdb, only in-frame clones are kept and a portion is missing. The table has approximately 44,000 clones, about 75% seen once. Germline V gene lookup returns CDR1 KGHDR and CDR2 SFDVKD. This CDR3 has 14 amino acids. The V and J ends lost 0 bases and 8 bases respectively, with 11 bases between them. This receptor was taken from a male donor with melanoma. Sequenced: formalin-fixed, paraffin-embedded tissue. The V gene is TRBV24-1, the J gene TRBJ2-3; D is possibly TRBD1 (6 bases). The CDR3 DNA follows: TGTGCCACCAGTGATTTGGCACAGGGTACTACGCAGTATTTT. It specifies CATSDLAQGTTQYF.